This entry features one T cell receptor beta chain sequence. Its antigen remains unknown. TCR beta libraries were built with iRepertoire HTBI primers and Arm-PCR of CDR3 regions. Via MiXCR, TCRdb re-called the multiplex PCR reads, giving one row per CDR3 protein. This sample yields 400,000 to 450,000 distinct CDR3 sequences, of which 15% are seen a single time; approximately 15% belongs to the top ten. As for time point: newly diagnosed GD, antithyroid drugs for less than 3 months. Researchers made the TCR library from RNA that was extracted from PBMCs. The entry originates in a study of regulatory T cells in long-lasting Graves disease. Study observations and caveats: Persistent cases favored TRBV28, TRBJ1-2 and TRBJ2-5.

CDR1 ENHRY and CDR2 SYGVKD come from the germline V gene. The CDR3 is 13 amino acids. This sample was shared with a second study, whose subject was T cells in Graves' hyperthyroidism and ophthalmopathy. That source adds: A lack of ophthalmopathy progression within 18 months defined stable Graves' hyperthyroidism. HTBI primers were used for first-round RT-PCR of the TCR CDR3. Model output signaled ophthalmopathy a median roughly six months ahead of onset.

The chain is built from TRBV10-3 and TRBJ2-3, with 13 bases matching TRBD2. This sample comprised peripheral blood mononuclear cells (PBMCs), obtained at new diagnosis, from a patient treated with antithyroid drugs. The sequence came from a woman aged 30 to 39 with Graves disease. This CDR3 is CALAGGPTDTQYF. DNA of the CDR3: TGTGCACTAGCGGGAGGGCCGACAGATACGCAGTATTTT.